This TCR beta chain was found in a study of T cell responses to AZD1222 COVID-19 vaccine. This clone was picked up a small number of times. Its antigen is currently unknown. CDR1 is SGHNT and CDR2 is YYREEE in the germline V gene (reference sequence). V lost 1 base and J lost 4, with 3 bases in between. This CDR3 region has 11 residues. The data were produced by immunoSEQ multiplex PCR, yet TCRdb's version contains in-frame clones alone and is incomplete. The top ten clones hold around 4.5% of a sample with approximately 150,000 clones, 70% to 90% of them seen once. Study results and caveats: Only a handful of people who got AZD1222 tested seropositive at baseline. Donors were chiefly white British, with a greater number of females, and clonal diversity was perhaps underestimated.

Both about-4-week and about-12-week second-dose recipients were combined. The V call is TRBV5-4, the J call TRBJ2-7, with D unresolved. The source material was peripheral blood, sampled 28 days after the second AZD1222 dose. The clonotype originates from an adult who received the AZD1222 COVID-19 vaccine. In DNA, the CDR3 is TGTGCCAGCAGCTTGACGTACGAGCAGTACTTC. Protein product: CASSLTYEQYF.